This is a list of T cell receptor beta chains from one sample in a study of molecular identifiers for immune sequencing clone quantification. One entry per CDR3 protein results from TCRdb running MiXCR on the PCR reads. The top ten hold 0.7% to 0.95% of the sample, which has around 320,000 distinct CDR3 sequences, roughly 23% seen once. Material: naive CD8+ T cells from blood, with Jurkat cell RNA spiked in. These receptors all stem from a human donor in good health. Some libraries in this study had Jurkat cell RNA spiked in. The CDR3 runs from the conserved cysteine through the conserved F or W. The D gene is left open where the match is weak. Clone size appears in some rows only: once, few, many, or a class for an expanded clone.

j_gene,abundance,v_gene,d_gene,CDR3aa,CDR3nt
TRBJ2-5,many,TRBV7-2,NA,CASSPNRDQETQYF,TGTGCCAGCAGCCCAAACAGGGACCAAGAGACCCAGTACTTC
TRBJ2-7,NA,TRBV10-3,NA,CAIQEGRQGGSYEQYF,TGTGCCATCCAAGAAGGCAGGCAAGGCGGAAGCTACGAGCAGTACTTC
TRBJ1-2,many,TRBV29-1,TRBD1,CSVEDQLGTGGALDYGYTF,TGCAGCGTTGAAGATCAATTGGGGACAGGGGGCGCTTTGGACTATGGCTACACCTTC
TRBJ2-5,NA,TRBV20-1,TRBD1,CSARDLDRPRGYQETQYF,TGCAGTGCTAGAGACCTGGACAGGCCGAGGGGGTACCAAGAGACCCAGTACTTC
TRBJ2-3,few,TRBV29-1,NA,CSALTASDTQYF,TGCAGCGCGCTCACAGCTTCAGATACGCAGTATTTT
TRBJ2-3,NA,TRBV6-2/TRBV6-3,TRBD1,CASSYYDRGRKDTQYF,TGTGCCAGCAGTTACTACGACAGGGGTCGTAAAGATACGCAGTATTTT
TRBJ2-2,many,TRBV6-5,NA,CASSMVRVGTGELFF,TGTGCCAGCTCAATGGTCAGGGTCGGCACCGGGGAGCTGTTTTTT
TRBJ2-5,few,TRBV12-3/TRBV12-4,NA,CASSLVGGYSIQTQYF,TGTGCCAGCAGTTTAGTGGGGGGCTATAGCATTCAGACCCAGTACTTC
TRBJ1-1,many,TRBV7-3,NA,CASSRTVNTEAFF,TGTGCCAGCAGCCGAACAGTGAACACTGAAGCTTTCTTT
TRBJ2-1,few,TRBV20-1,TRBD1,CSASGTGVNEQFF,TGCAGTGCTAGTGGGACAGGGGTTAATGAGCAGTTCTTC
TRBJ2-1,few,TRBV5-1,NA,CASTWASSYNEQFF,TGCGCCAGCACCTGGGCGAGCTCCTACAATGAGCAGTTCTTC
TRBJ2-3,many,TRBV5-1,TRBD2,CASSLELAGGGRVVSTDTQYF,TGCGCCAGCAGCTTGGAACTAGCGGGAGGTGGTCGTGTGGTGAGCACAGATACGCAGTATTTT
TRBJ2-1,NA,TRBV4-1,TRBD1,CASSQVPDGGTGNKF,TGCGCCAGCAGCCAAGTCCCCGATGGCGGGACAGGGAATAAGTTC
TRBJ1-3,NA,TRBV5-6,NA,CASSLRRGSGTTIYF,TGTGCCAGCAGCTTGAGGAGGGGGAGTGGAACCACCATATATTTT
TRBJ2-1,NA,TRBV29-1,NA,CSVAGAGTGIYNEQFF,TGCAGCGTTGCTGGGGCAGGAACGGGGATATACAATGAGCAGTTCTTC
TRBJ1-5,many,TRBV4-1,NA,CASSQDHPGDYSNQPQHF,TGCGCCAGCAGCCAAGATCATCCAGGTGATTATAGCAATCAGCCCCAGCATTTT
TRBJ2-7,NA,TRBV7-6,TRBD1,CASSSGTEAYEQYF,TGTGCCAGCAGCTCCGGGACAGAAGCCTACGAGCAGTACTTC
TRBJ2-1,NA,TRBV20-1,NA,CSARDRRGNEQFF,TGCAGTGCTAGAGATAGGAGGGGCAATGAGCAGTTCTTC
TRBJ1-1,many,TRBV7-8,NA,CASSLALGRTNTEAFF,TGTGCCAGCAGCTTAGCGCTGGGACGGACAAACACTGAAGCTTTCTTT
TRBJ2-7,NA,TRBV29-1,NA,CSARLESTYEQYF,TGCAGCGCCCGACTAGAAAGCACCTACGAGCAGTACTTC
TRBJ2-7,NA,TRBV28,NA,CASSFGSGTASYEQYF,TGTGCCAGCAGTTTTGGTAGCGGGACAGCCTCCTACGAGCAGTACTTC
TRBJ2-7,many,TRBV5-6,TRBD1,CASSLAKGQGRYEQYF,TGTGCCAGCAGCTTGGCCAAGGGACAGGGGAGGTACGAGCAGTACTTC
TRBJ1-5,many,TRBV28,NA,CASSPRNSNQPQHF,TGTGCCAGCAGCCCAAGGAATAGCAATCAGCCCCAGCATTTT
TRBJ1-1,many,TRBV5-4,NA,CASSSHAWGRADTEAFF,TGTGCCAGCAGCTCCCACGCCTGGGGTAGGGCGGACACTGAAGCTTTCTTT
TRBJ2-6,NA,TRBV27,NA,CASRFSSGANVLTF,TGTGCCAGCAGATTCAGCTCTGGGGCCAACGTCCTGACTTTC
TRBJ2-2,few,TRBV6-5,TRBD2,CASSYWGLAGEGSGELFF,TGTGCCAGCAGTTACTGGGGACTAGCGGGAGAAGGATCCGGGGAGCTGTTTTTT
TRBJ2-3,many,TRBV23-1,TRBD2,CASSQETSGSTDTQYF,TGCGCCAGCAGTCAAGAAACTAGCGGGAGCACAGATACGCAGTATTTT
TRBJ2-7,few,TRBV14,NA,CASSQGSVGEQYF,TGTGCCAGCAGCCAAGGGTCAGTAGGCGAGCAGTACTTC
TRBJ2-1,NA,TRBV5-6,TRBD1,CASSLRQGPLNEQFF,TGTGCCAGCAGCCTACGACAGGGCCCTTTGAATGAGCAGTTCTTC
TRBJ2-1,few,TRBV4-1,NA,CASSQDLGEQFF,TGCGCCAGCAGCCAAGATCTGGGTGAGCAGTTCTTC
TRBJ2-3,NA,TRBV28,NA,CASRQTPTDTQYF,TGTGCCAGCAGACAAACCCCTACGGATACGCAGTATTTT
TRBJ2-7,few,TRBV15,NA,CATSRDRADEQYF,TGTGCCACCAGCAGAGATAGGGCAGACGAGCAGTACTTC
TRBJ2-7,few,TRBV10-3,TRBD1,CAISDPGTGALEQYF,TGTGCCATCAGTGACCCCGGGACAGGGGCATTGGAGCAGTACTTC
TRBJ1-1,NA,TRBV12-5,NA,CASGLPFRTDMNTEAFF,TGTGCTAGTGGTTTGCCCTTCCGGACAGATATGAACACTGAAGCTTTCTTT
TRBJ1-1,many,TRBV9,NA,CASSVASGFGTEAFF,TGTGCCAGCAGCGTAGCTTCAGGGTTTGGCACTGAAGCTTTCTTT
TRBJ2-5,few,TRBV13,TRBD2,CASSSPSGGSGQETQYF,TGTGCCAGCAGCTCGCCTAGCGGGGGGTCAGGCCAAGAGACCCAGTACTTC
TRBJ2-2,few,TRBV7-9,NA,CASSPTASGTNTGELFF,TGTGCCAGCAGCCCGACTGCCAGCGGAACGAACACCGGGGAGCTGTTTTTT
TRBJ2-7,few,TRBV11-2,NA,CASSLRTPYEQYF,TGTGCCAGCAGCTTAAGGACCCCCTACGAGCAGTACTTC
TRBJ1-4,many,TRBV5-6,NA,CASSIQAATNEKLFF,TGTGCCAGCAGCATACAGGCTGCAACTAATGAAAAACTGTTTTTT
TRBJ2-3,many,TRBV12-5,TRBD2,CASGFGLAGRQTDTQYF,TGTGCTAGTGGTTTCGGACTAGCGGGAAGGCAGACAGATACGCAGTATTTT
TRBJ1-2,few,TRBV29-1,NA,CSVDLTGPYGYTF,TGCAGCGTTGACCTAACAGGCCCCTATGGCTACACCTTC
TRBJ2-3,many,TRBV5-4,TRBD2,CASSSGISQIAGPDTQYF,TGTGCCAGCAGCTCTGGGATCTCTCAAATAGCGGGGCCGGATACGCAGTATTTT
TRBJ2-7,few,TRBV4-3,TRBD2,CASSQEWDYLYEQYF,TGCGCCAGCAGCCAGGAATGGGACTACCTATACGAGCAGTACTTC
TRBJ2-1,NA,TRBV10-2,NA,CASSDADEQFF,TGCGCCAGCAGCGACGCCGATGAGCAGTTCTTC
TRBJ2-2,many,TRBV28,TRBD1,CASSFARDRGTGELFF,TGTGCCAGCAGCTTCGCCCGGGACAGGGGTACCGGGGAGCTGTTTTTT
TRBJ2-3,many,TRBV12-3/TRBV12-4,NA,CASSFYGTADTQYF,TGTGCCAGCAGTTTCTATGGGACCGCAGATACGCAGTATTTT
TRBJ2-2,few,TRBV12-3/TRBV12-4,NA,CASSLKSPNTGELFF,TGTGCCAGCAGTTTGAAGAGCCCTAACACCGGGGAGCTGTTTTTT
TRBJ2-7,few,TRBV13,NA,CASSTWSEAYEQYF,TGTGCCAGCAGCACCTGGAGCGAGGCCTACGAGCAGTACTTC
TRBJ2-7,few,TRBV7-9,NA,CASSPQTPGLLIYEQYF,TGTGCCAGCAGCCCTCAAACTCCCGGTCTTTTGATTTACGAGCAGTACTTC
TRBJ2-7,many,TRBV7-2,TRBD1,CASSLPGQGYYEQYF,TGTGCCAGCAGCTTACCGGGACAGGGGTACTACGAGCAGTACTTC
TRBJ2-7,many,TRBV7-8,NA,CASSLALYEQYF,TGTGCCAGCAGCTTAGCCCTTTACGAGCAGTACTTC
TRBJ2-7,NA,TRBV28,NA,CARRPGFYEPYF,TGTGCCCGCCGTCCGGGATTTTACGAGCCGTACTTC
TRBJ1-5,many,TRBV29-1,NA,CSAQQGSNQPQHF,TGCAGCGCCCAACAGGGTAGCAATCAGCCCCAGCATTTT
TRBJ2-7,NA,TRBV29-1,NA,CSVEDVGASYEQYF,TGCAGCGTTGAAGACGTCGGGGCCTCCTACGAGCAGTACTTC
TRBJ1-1,few,TRBV19,NA,CASSMYTEAFF,TGTGCCAGTAGTATGTACACTGAAGCTTTCTTT
TRBJ2-3,many,TRBV4-1,TRBD2,CASSPTTSGTDTQYF,TGTGCCAGCAGCCCGACGACTAGCGGGACAGATACGCAGTATTTT
TRBJ1-1,many,TRBV5-1,NA,CASSFAGPEAFF,TGCGCCAGCAGCTTCGCGGGCCCTGAAGCTTTCTTT
TRBJ1-4,few,TRBV4-3,NA,CASSQAVTVNEKLFF,TGCGCCAGCAGCCAAGCTGTGACAGTTAATGAAAAACTGTTTTTT
TRBJ2-4,many,TRBV7-9,NA,CASSLARTVAKNIQYF,TGTGCCAGCAGCTTAGCCCGGACTGTAGCCAAAAACATTCAGTACTTC
TRBJ1-1,many,TRBV4-3,TRBD1,CASSPRTGAEAFF,TGCGCCAGCAGCCCAAGGACAGGGGCTGAAGCTTTCTTT